This entry is about one T cell receptor beta chain. This clonotype was seen only a few times. This receptor's antigen is unknown. It has no much larger one-base neighbor in the sample; base qualities were not kept. The sample comes from a study of T-cell reconstitution after alpha-beta-depleted transplantation in children (dated by TCRdb to between 2015 and 2016). Background on the whole study: T-cell immune reconstitution after TCRalphabeta/CD19-depleted allogeneic hematopoietic cell transplantation in children was quantitatively tracked in the study by means of TCR repertoire profiling.

Libraries came from PCR. Data came from an Illumina HiSeq 2500. Molecular barcoding was employed in the preparation of TCR libraries, with unique molecular identifiers being used to normalize TCRbeta repertoire quantification. TCRdb passed the public sequencing reads through fastp at Q25 and MiXCR, retaining productive beta sequences. For every CDR3 protein sequence, its rows merge into one entry that carries the most common genes and DNA. In all, the sample holds over 300,000 distinct CDR3 sequences, and over 9% of those were seen once. Jointly, the top ten make up around 2.5% of the sample. The CDR1 and CDR2 encoded by the germline V gene are SGHRS and YFSETQ. The CDR3 runs 14 residues from the cysteine to the phenylalanine. The kept DNA is CDR3 alone, 42 bases in frame from the first base. V is pared back by 2 bases and J by 2 bases, with 9 bases lying between the germline termini.

Sample: PBMCs from the stem cell graft donor, taken from the stem cell graft. The V and J segments used are TRBV5-1 and TRBJ2-3; no confident D gene assignment can be made. This clonotype was obtained from a human donor who donated a stem cell graft to a child with acute lymphoblastic leukemia. The DNA sequence is TGCGCCAGCAGCTTAACTTACATCACAGATACGCAGTATTTT. It translates to CASSLTYITDTQYF.